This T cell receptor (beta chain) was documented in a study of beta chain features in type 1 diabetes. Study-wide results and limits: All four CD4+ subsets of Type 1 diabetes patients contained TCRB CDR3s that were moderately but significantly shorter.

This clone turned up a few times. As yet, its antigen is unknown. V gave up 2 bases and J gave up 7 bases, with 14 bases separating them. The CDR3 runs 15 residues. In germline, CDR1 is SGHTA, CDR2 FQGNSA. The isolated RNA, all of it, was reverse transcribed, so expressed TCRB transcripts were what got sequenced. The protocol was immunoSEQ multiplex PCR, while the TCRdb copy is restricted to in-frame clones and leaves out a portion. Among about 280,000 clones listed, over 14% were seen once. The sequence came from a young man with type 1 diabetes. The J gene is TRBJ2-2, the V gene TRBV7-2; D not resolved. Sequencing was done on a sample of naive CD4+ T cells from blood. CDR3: CASSLSGAAGGELFF. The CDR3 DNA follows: TGTGCCAGCAGCTTATCTGGAGCAGCTGGCGGGGAGCTGTTTTTT.